This TCR beta chain was sequenced in a study of pediatric ulcerative colitis. This CDR3 contains 15 residues. CDR1 MNHNY and CDR2 SVGAGI come from the germline V gene (reference sequence). J gave up 6 bases and V 7 bases, and 12 bases lay outside the gene matches. Notes on the study in general: Repertoires came from total lymphocyte DNA, so rare subsets like regulatory T cells may be missed. Blood-rectal clonal overlap within each person was significantly higher in ulcerative colitis patients than controls.

Repertoires were generated with immunoSEQ multiplex PCR, while TCRdb's copy carries only in-frame clones and drops some. The data contain more than 50,000 clones, around 80% of them singletons. The diagnostic colonoscopy in ulcerative colitis patients preceded any immunosuppressive treatment. Blood was drawn at the time of colonoscopy. Points on this clone: Antigen: not known.

The TCR originated in a boy between 10 and 17 years old with moderate ulcerative colitis. Sequencing input: blood. The V gene is TRBV6-6, the J gene TRBJ2-3; 8 bases agree with TRBD2. The CDR3 protein is CASTHGGVGVDTQYF. In DNA form, the CDR3 reads TGTGCCAGCACCCACGGGGGGGTGGGGGTGGATACGCAGTATTTT.